The 21 T cell receptor beta chains reported below all come from one sample, sequenced in a study of T cells in narcolepsy. TCRdb keeps only in-frame clones here, not all; method: immunoSEQ multiplex PCR. The sample has 30,000 to 40,000 clones; roughly 86% are singletons. Source material: memory (CD45RA-) CD4+ T cells from blood. All receptors come from a human donor in good health.

This chain links TRBV6-1 with TRBJ1-5; a possible D gene is TRBD1 (5 bases). The germline V gene has CDR1 MNHNS and CDR2 SASEGT. The germline V and J ends were trimmed by 2 bases and 7 bases, with 12 bases remaining between them. The CDR3 totals 14 residues. CDR3 DNA: TGTGCCAGCAGTGAAAGCGGGACCACGCAGCCCCAGCATTTT. It specifies CASSESGTTQPQHF.

CDR3 sequence (DNA): TGTGCCCACCGCGGACGGAACACTGAAGCTTTCTTT. The encoded protein is CAHRGRNTEAFF. The rearrangement uses TRBV30 and TRBJ1-1; D is ambiguous. Trimming shortened V by 8 bases and J by 1 base, and 11 bases separated the two germline ends. The CDR3 extends over 12 amino acids. In germline, CDR1 is GTSNPN, CDR2 SVGIG (reference sequence).

Note on this clone: Other DNA sequences in this sample translate to the same CDR3. V is TRBV15 and J is TRBJ2-1, with 8 bases aligning to TRBD1. The J segment lost 3 bases and the V segment lost 5 bases, leaving 3 bases of the junction unmatched. The CDR3 consists of 14 residues. Germline V gene sequence: CDR1 LNHNV, CDR2 YYDKDF (reference sequence). The CDR3 region has the DNA TGTGCCACCAGCCCTGGACAGGGCTACAATGAGCAGTTCTTC. Its translation is CATSPGQGYNEQFF.

V is TRBV14 and J is TRBJ1-6; no definite D call. CDR3 length: 15 amino acids. V lost 0 bases, J lost 7 bases, and 10 bases lay in between. Germline assignment: CDR1 SGHDN and CDR2 FVKESK. CDR3 loop: CASSQETLANSPLHF. In DNA, the CDR3 is TGTGCCAGCAGCCAAGAGACTTTGGCCAATTCACCCCTCCACTTT.

This sequence joins TRBV5-1 and TRBJ2-1, with TRBD1 matching 10 bases. Germline-derived CDR1 and CDR2 are SGHRS and YFSETQ. V gave up 4 bases and J gave up 2 bases; unmatched junction bases: 6. The CDR3 length is 16 residues. The CDR3 sequence: CASSEGGTGAYNEQFF. For the CDR3, the DNA is TGCGCCAGCAGCGAGGGCGGGACAGGGGCCTACAATGAGCAGTTCTTC.

This clone was found once. One end of the junction is discordant with germline, which a read error may explain. Other DNA sequences within the sample encode an identical CDR3. This chain uses TRBV30 with TRBJ2-7, with 8 positions matching TRBD2. The CDR3 sequence is 12 residues long. Looked up from germline, CDR1 is GTSNPN and CDR2 is SVGIG (reference sequence). CDR3 DNA: TGTGCTTGGACAAGCGGGAGTTACGAGCAGTACTTC. It codes for CAWTSGSYEQYF.

The V call is TRBV5-6, the J call TRBJ2-2; 8 bases are shared with TRBD2. From germline, CDR1 is SGHDT and CDR2 YYEEEE. V gave up 2 bases and J gave up 1 base; unmatched junction bases: 4. The CDR3 has 16 residues. The CDR3, as DNA: TGTGCCAGCAGCTTAGCGGGGGCCCTGAACACCGGGGAGCTGTTTTTT. This gives the protein CASSLAGALNTGELFF.

This chain uses TRBV6-5 with TRBJ2-2, with TRBD1 matching 7 bases. V lost 5 bases, J lost 3 bases, and 3 bases stayed unmatched. This CDR3 has 14 amino acids. Per germline, CDR1 MNHEY and CDR2 SVGAGI. CDR3 nucleotide sequence: TGTGCCAGCAGTGCACAGGGGCACACCGGGGAGCTGTTTTTT. It yields the protein CASSAQGHTGELFF.

This chain links TRBV6-1 with TRBJ1-5, with 9 bases lining up with TRBD1. The J segment lost 5 bases and the V segment lost 6 bases, leaving 5 bases of the junction unmatched. The germline gives CDR1 MNHNS, CDR2 SASEGT. There are 14 residues in the CDR3. The chain's CDR3 is CASRGTGGHQPQHF. CDR3 sequence (DNA): TGTGCCAGCAGGGGAACAGGGGGCCATCAGCCCCAGCATTTT.

V and J are TRBV5-1 and TRBJ2-5; D not resolved. The CDR3 spans 13 residues. V was clipped by 4 bases and J by 1 base, with 8 bases between them. Germline CDR1 SGHRS, CDR2 YFSETQ. The CDR3 spells CASSQEFQETQYF. CDR3 DNA: TGCGCCAGCAGCCAGGAATTCCAAGAGACCCAGTACTTC.

V usage is TRBV6-5 and J usage is TRBJ1-4; D not resolved. V was pared by 5 bases and J by 4 bases, with 11 bases between. The CDR3 runs 14 residues. Germline CDR1 MNHEY, CDR2 SVGAGI. DNA for the CDR3: TGTGCCAGCAGTAGGCGGTCCCTTAATGAAAAACTGTTTTTT. This sequence encodes CASSRRSLNEKLFF.

CDR3 bases: TGTGCCAGCAGATTGGACGCCAAAAATTCACCCCTCCACTTT. As protein: CASRLDAKNSPLHF. The chain uses TRBV6-1 and TRBJ1-6; D gene uncertain. Trimming took 6 bases from V and 7 from J, leaving 13 bases between them. In germline, CDR1 is MNHNS, CDR2 SASEGT. The CDR3 extends over 14 amino acids.

The CDR3 DNA is TGTGCCATCAGTGAAGACCTTTTGGGCTACACCTTC. Translated: CAISEDLLGYTF. The V call is TRBV10-3, the J call TRBJ1-2; D gene ambiguous. This CDR3 is 12 amino acids long. Germline values: CDR1 ENHRY, CDR2 SYGVKD. Trimming took 3 bases from V and 8 from J, leaving 10 bases between them.

The chain couples TRBV6-1 to TRBJ2-2; tentatively, D is TRBD1 (5 bases). Germline CDR1 is MNHNS and CDR2 is SASEGT. V was pared by 6 bases and J by 0 bases, with 5 bases between. This CDR3 contains 13 residues. The CDR3 nucleotides are TGTGCCAGCAGGGACACGAACACCGGGGAGCTGTTTTTT. This gives the protein CASRDTNTGELFF.

This sequence joins TRBV6-1 and TRBJ2-3; maybe TRBD1 (5 bases). V was pared by 9 bases and J by 5 bases, with 6 bases between. The CDR3 has 10 residues. Per the germline V gene, CDR1 is MNHNS and CDR2 is SASEGT. This chain's CDR3 is CASGQDTQYF. The CDR3 DNA is TGTGCCAGTGGACAAGATACGCAGTATTTT.

The chain links TRBV5-1 to TRBJ2-1; the match to TRBD2 covers 12 bases. The trim removed 0 bases at V and 4 bases at J, leaving 5 bases unmatched. The CDR3 sequence is 17 residues long. The germline V gene has CDR1 SGHRS and CDR2 YFSETQ. CDR3 sequence reads: CASSLGLAGDKYNEQFF. The CDR3 coding sequence is TGCGCCAGCAGCTTGGGACTAGCGGGGGATAAATACAATGAGCAGTTCTTC.

J is TRBJ2-1 and V is TRBV5-1; D gene ambiguous. The germline CDR1 and CDR2 sequences are SGHRS and YFSETQ. The CDR3 loop spans 12 amino acids. The V and J ends lost 0 bases and 8 bases respectively, with 6 bases between them. CDR3 coding DNA: TGCGCCAGCAGCTTGGCCGTGCATGAGCAGTTCTTC. This encodes CASSLAVHEQFF.

CDR3 in amino acids: CASSLLAAPGYYGYTF. CDR3 DNA: TGTGCCAGCAGTTTATTGGCCGCGCCCGGGTATTATGGCTACACCTTC. The gene calls are TRBV27 and TRBJ1-2; D remains unclear. Trimming pared 1 base from V and 5 bases from J, leaving 17 bases between. The CDR3 totals 16 residues. Per the germline V gene, CDR1 is MNHEY and CDR2 is SMNVEV (reference sequence).

This chain links TRBV15 with TRBJ1-4; possible D gene TRBD1, 5 bases. CDR3 length: 16 residues. Trimming stripped 3 bases from V and 4 bases from J, with 15 bases between. Germline CDR1 reads LNHNV; CDR2 reads YYDKDF (reference sequence). The CDR3 DNA is TGTGCCACCAGCAGCAGTGACAGTTACTTTAATGAAAAACTGTTTTTT. This sequence encodes CATSSSDSYFNEKLFF. Full variable domain (rest looked up from reference TRBV15 and TRBJ1-4): DAMVIQNPRYQVTQFGKPVTLSCSQTLNHNVMYWYQQKSSQAPKLLFHYYDKDFNNEADTPDNFQSRRPNTSFCFLDIRSPGLGDTAMYLCATSSSDSYFNEKLFFGSGTQLSVL.

This clone was counted a single time. V and J are TRBV30 and TRBJ2-7; D gene ambiguous. There are 12 residues in the CDR3. V lost 2 bases and J 3 bases, leaving 8 bases between the germline ends. Germline CDR1 GTSNPN, CDR2 SVGIG (reference sequence). Here the CDR3 DNA reads TGTGCCTGGAGTATTAAGGGCTACGAGCAGTACTTC. Its protein product is CAWSIKGYEQYF.

The chain carries TRBV5-1 and TRBJ2-3; D is possibly TRBD1 (6 bases). The length of the CDR3 is 15 residues. Germline CDR1 is SGHRS and CDR2 is YFSETQ. The ends were cut back, 1 base at V and 2 bases at J, with 11 bases in the middle. CDR3 coding DNA: TGCGCCAGCAGCTTGAACGGACAGATCACAGATACGCAGTATTTT. The encoded protein is CASSLNGQITDTQYF. Based on the CDR3 plus reference TRBV5-1 and TRBJ2-3, the full variable domain is KAGVTQTPRYLIKTRGQQVTLSCSPISGHRSVSWYQQTPGQGLQFLFEYFSETQRNKGNFPGRFSGRQFSNSRSEMNVSTLELGDSALYLCASSLNGQITDTQYFGPGTRLTVL.